This section outlines one T cell receptor (beta chain) sequence together with its context. The sample belongs to a study of blood T cell repertoires in COVID-19. Study in general: Spain, Italy and the United States supplied samples that represented acute and convalescent COVID-19. PBMCs, B-cell-depleted T cells, or T cells provided the cDNA or gDNA that made up the material.

Under the authors' procedure: From reference gene primer amplification, estimates of nucleated cell counts were derived. This table comes from immunoSEQ multiplex PCR, and its TCRdb copy is limited to in-frame clones, with some not included. V and J calls and clone size are as listed in that table; D and trimming were resolved from the DNA. The table lists some 120,000 clones, around 82% of them singletons. The CDR3 totals 12 residues. V dropped 7 bases and J dropped 10 bases, with 16 bases sitting between them. CDR1 is MDHEN, CDR2 SYDVKM, per germline. This sequence joins TRBV28 and TRBJ2-5; weak D call: TRBD1 (5 bases). This sequence originates from a human donor in a cohort sampled during active COVID-19. Source material: peripheral blood. CDR3 residues: CASTVGIRGQYF. In DNA, the CDR3 is TGTGCCAGCACCGTGGGGATAAGGGGCCAGTACTTC.